These T cell receptor beta chains were read from a single sample in a study of T cells in narcolepsy. Generated by immunoSEQ multiplex PCR, the TCRdb table keeps only in-frame clones and is missing some. Here the sample spans around 35,000 clones, around 80% being singletons. The material sequenced was memory (CD45RA-) CD4+ T cells from blood. These receptors originate from a human donor in good health. Both conserved end residues are part of each CDR3. D genes are given only for firm matches.

CASSVAPGQGSEQYF	TGTGCCAGCAGCGTAGCTCCGGGACAGGGAAGCGAGCAGTACTTC	TRBJ2-7	TRBV9	TRBD1
CASSLGTLGSYEQYF	TGCGCCAGCAGCTTGGGCACCTTAGGTTCCTACGAGCAGTACTTC	TRBJ2-7	TRBV5-1	NA
CASSLNVYEQYF	TGCGCCAGCAGCTTGAATGTGTACGAGCAGTACTTC	TRBJ2-7	TRBV5-1	NA
CASSQAVRSSGDNEQFF	TGCGCCAGCAGCCAAGCCGTAAGGTCTAGCGGAGACAATGAGCAGTTCTTC	TRBJ2-1	TRBV4-3	TRBD2
CASGLAGHMNQPQHF	TGTGCTAGTGGTTTGGCGGGACACATGAATCAGCCCCAGCATTTT	TRBJ1-5	TRBV12-5	NA
CASSFGGNTEAFF	TGTGCCAGCAGCTTTGGCGGGAACACTGAAGCTTTCTTT	TRBJ1-1	TRBV7-2	NA
CASSPQQGAGNEQFF	TGTGCCAGCTCACCTCAGCAGGGGGCAGGGAATGAGCAGTTCTTC	TRBJ2-1	TRBV18	TRBD1
CASTPGLANTEAFF	TGTGCCAGCACTCCCGGTTTGGCCAACACTGAAGCTTTCTTT	TRBJ1-1	TRBV2	NA
CASSLMTLNSGNTIYF	TGTGCCAGCAGCTTGATGACACTTAACTCTGGAAACACCATATATTTT	TRBJ1-3	TRBV7-2	NA
CASSFGGSYEQYF	TGTGCCAGCAGCTTTGGTGGCTCCTACGAGCAGTACTTC	TRBJ2-7	TRBV11-1	NA
CASSMASDWMNTEAFF	TGCGCCAGCAGCATGGCCTCGGATTGGATGAACACTGAAGCTTTCTTT	TRBJ1-1	TRBV5-1	NA